This T cell receptor (beta chain) was obtained from a study of shared clonotypes between healthy human individuals. Donors were healthy HIV-negative adults without recently reported acute infections or vaccinations. The donors were all Caucasian adults (living in Nashville, Tennessee). Samples left unsorted employed approximately 90 million PBMCs for genomic DNA. Study results and limitations: Represented diversity (both genetic and exposure-history) was limited by the small number of donors.

Sequencing used immunoSEQ multiplex PCR; TCRdb keeps in-frame clones, though not all of them. The table shows roughly 490,000 clones, with 60% to 85% occurring only once. Remarks on this clone: What it binds is unknown.

Germline loops: CDR1 SGHRS, CDR2 YFSETQ. CDR3 size: 13 residues. Germline trimming cut 0 bases from V and 9 bases from J; bases unmatched to any gene: 4. The TCR originated in a woman aged 40 to 50 in good health. Some clones in this sample may be carry-over from other donors' samples. This chain joins TRBV5-1 and TRBJ2-7; 9 bases align to TRBD1. The sample comprised PBMCs. This CDR3 reads CASSLAGQGRQYF. CDR3 coding DNA: TGCGCCAGCAGCTTGGCGGGACAGGGACGGCAGTACTTC.